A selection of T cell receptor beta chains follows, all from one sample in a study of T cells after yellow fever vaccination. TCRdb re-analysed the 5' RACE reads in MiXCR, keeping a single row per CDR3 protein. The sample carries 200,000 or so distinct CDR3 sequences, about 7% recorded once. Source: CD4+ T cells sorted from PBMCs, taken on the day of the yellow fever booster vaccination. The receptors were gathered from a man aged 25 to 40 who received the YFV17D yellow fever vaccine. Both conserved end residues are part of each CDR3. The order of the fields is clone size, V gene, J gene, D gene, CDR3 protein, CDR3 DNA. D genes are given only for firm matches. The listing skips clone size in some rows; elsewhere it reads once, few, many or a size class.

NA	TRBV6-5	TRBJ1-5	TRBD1	CASSYATNRGGNQPQHF	TGTGCCAGCAGTTACGCGACAAACAGGGGAGGCAATCAGCCCCAGCATTTT
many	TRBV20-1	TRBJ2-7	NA	CSAIPGSTYEQYF	TGCAGTGCTATACCCGGCAGCACCTACGAGCAGTACTTC
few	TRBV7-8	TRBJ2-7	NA	CASTITGMGTYEQYF	TGTGCCAGCACCATTACGGGGATGGGAACCTACGAGCAGTACTTC
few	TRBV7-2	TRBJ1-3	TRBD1	CASSLAGTGVHSTIYF	TGTGCCAGCAGCTTAGCAGGGACAGGGGTACATAGCACCATATATTTT
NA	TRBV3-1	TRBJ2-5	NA	CASSQDVVHLTQYF	TGTGCCAGCAGCCAAGATGTCGTTCATTTGACCCAGTACTTC
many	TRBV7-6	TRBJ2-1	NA	CASSLRGAGYNEQFF	TGTGCCAGCAGCCTCCGGGGGGCGGGGTACAATGAGCAGTTCTTC
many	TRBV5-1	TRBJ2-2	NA	CASSSPPNTGELFF	TGCGCCAGCAGCTCCCCCCCGAACACCGGGGAGCTGTTTTTT
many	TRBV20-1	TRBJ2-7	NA	CSAPTGDGEQYF	TGCAGTGCGCCGACAGGAGACGGCGAGCAGTACTTC
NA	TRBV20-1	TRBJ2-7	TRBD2	CSAKAPTSGSGEQYF	TGCAGTGCTAAAGCCCCGACTAGCGGGAGTGGTGAGCAGTACTTC
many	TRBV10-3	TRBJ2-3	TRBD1	CAISDGGQDTDTQYF	TGTGCCATCAGTGATGGGGGACAGGACACAGATACGCAGTATTTT
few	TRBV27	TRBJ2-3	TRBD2	CASSWSLAGGSGTQYF	TGTGCCAGCAGTTGGTCCTTGGCGGGGGGAAGTGGTACGCAGTATTTT
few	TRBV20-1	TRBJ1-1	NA	CSVQPVVATEAFF	TGCAGTGTCCAACCGGTCGTCGCCACTGAAGCTTTCTTT
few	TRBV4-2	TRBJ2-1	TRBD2	CASSQDPSGSFSSYNEQFF	TGTGCCAGCAGCCAAGATCCTAGCGGGAGTTTCTCAAGCTACAATGAGCAGTTCTTC
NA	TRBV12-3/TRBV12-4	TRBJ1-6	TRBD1	CASSLGDRDNSPLHF	TGTGCCAGCAGCCTAGGGGACAGAGATAATTCACCCCTCCACTTT
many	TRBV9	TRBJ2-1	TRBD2	CASSSSGRSSYNEQFF	TGTGCCAGCAGCTCCAGCGGGAGGAGCTCCTACAATGAGCAGTTCTTC
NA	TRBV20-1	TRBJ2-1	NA	CSARDLNREQFF	TGCAGTGCTAGAGATCTCAACCGAGAGCAGTTCTTC
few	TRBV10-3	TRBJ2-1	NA	CAISDKGNSYNEQFF	TGTGCCATCAGTGATAAGGGGAACTCCTACAATGAGCAGTTCTTC
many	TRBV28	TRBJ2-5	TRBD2	CASLSGTKETQYF	TGTGCCAGCCTGAGCGGGACGAAAGAGACCCAGTACTTC
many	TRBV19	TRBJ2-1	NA	CASSESFHSYNEQFF	TGTGCCAGTAGTGAATCCTTCCACTCCTACAATGAGCAGTTCTTC
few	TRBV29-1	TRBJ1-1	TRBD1	CSVEGQGVRTEAFF	TGCAGCGTTGAAGGACAGGGGGTGAGAACTGAAGCTTTCTTT
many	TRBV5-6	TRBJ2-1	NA	CASTPVGGGIEQFF	TGTGCCAGCACTCCCGTGGGGGGAGGCATTGAGCAGTTCTTC
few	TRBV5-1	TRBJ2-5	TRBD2	CASSWTATSAQETQYF	TGCGCCAGCAGCTGGACCGCTACTAGCGCCCAAGAGACCCAGTACTTC
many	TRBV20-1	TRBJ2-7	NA	CSARSVQNYEQYF	TGCAGTGCTAGAAGCGTACAGAACTACGAGCAGTACTTC
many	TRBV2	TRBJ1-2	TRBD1	CASSDRQGYGYTF	TGTGCCAGCAGTGATAGACAGGGCTATGGCTACACCTTC
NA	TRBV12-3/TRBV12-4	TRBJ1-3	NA	CASSLRAAGNTIYF	TGTGCCAGCAGTTTACGTGCGGCTGGAAACACCATATATTTT
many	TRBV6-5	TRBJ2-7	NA	CASSYSGDRTPGYEQYF	TGTGCCAGCAGTTACTCGGGTGACCGCACTCCGGGCTACGAGCAGTACTTC
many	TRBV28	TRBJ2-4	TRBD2	CASIPTSGRPLAKNIQYF	TGTGCCAGCATACCGACTAGCGGGAGGCCTCTAGCCAAAAACATTCAGTACTTC
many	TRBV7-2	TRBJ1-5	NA	CASSLAQMSNQPQHF	TGTGCCAGCAGCTTAGCGCAAATGAGCAATCAGCCCCAGCATTTT
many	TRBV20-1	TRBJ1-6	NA	CSARDPLGSPLHF	TGCAGTGCTAGAGACCCCCTGGGGTCACCCCTCCACTTT
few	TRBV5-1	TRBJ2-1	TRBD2	CASSLTSGRAAEQFF	TGCGCCAGCAGCTTGACTAGCGGGAGGGCCGCTGAGCAGTTCTTC
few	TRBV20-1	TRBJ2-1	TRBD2	CSASGLAGAYNEQFF	TGCAGTGCTAGTGGGCTAGCGGGAGCCTACAATGAGCAGTTCTTC